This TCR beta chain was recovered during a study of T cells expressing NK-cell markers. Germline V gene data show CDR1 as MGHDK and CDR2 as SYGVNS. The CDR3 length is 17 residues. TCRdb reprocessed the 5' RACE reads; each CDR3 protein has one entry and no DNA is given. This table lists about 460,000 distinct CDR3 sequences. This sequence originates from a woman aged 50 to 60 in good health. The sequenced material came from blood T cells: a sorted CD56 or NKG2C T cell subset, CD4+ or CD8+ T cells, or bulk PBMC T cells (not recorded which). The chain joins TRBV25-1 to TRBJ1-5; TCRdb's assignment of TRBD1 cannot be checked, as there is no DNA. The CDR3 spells CASSQRRGRKFNQPQHF.